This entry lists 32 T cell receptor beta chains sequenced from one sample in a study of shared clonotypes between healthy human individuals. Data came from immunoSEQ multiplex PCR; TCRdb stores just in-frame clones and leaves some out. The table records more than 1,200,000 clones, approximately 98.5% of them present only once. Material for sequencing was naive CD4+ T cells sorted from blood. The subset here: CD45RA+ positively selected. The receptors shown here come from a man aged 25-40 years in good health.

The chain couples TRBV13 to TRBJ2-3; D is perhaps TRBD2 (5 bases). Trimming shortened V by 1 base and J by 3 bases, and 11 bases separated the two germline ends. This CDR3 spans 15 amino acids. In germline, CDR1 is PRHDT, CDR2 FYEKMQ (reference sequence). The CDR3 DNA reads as TGTGCCAGCAGCTTAGACCCCTCGGGGACAGATACGCAGTATTTT. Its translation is CASSLDPSGTDTQYF.

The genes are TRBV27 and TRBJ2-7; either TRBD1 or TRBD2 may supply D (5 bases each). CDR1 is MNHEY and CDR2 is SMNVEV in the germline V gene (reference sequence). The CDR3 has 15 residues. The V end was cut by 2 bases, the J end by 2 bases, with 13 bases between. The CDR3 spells CASSLRDGQTYEQYF. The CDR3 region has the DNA TGTGCCAGCAGTTTAAGGGACGGCCAGACCTACGAGCAGTACTTC.

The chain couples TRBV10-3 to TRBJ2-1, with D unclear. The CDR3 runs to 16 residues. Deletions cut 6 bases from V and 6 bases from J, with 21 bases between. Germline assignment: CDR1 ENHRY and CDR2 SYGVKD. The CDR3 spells CAISGFSGGSGNEQFF. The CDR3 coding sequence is TGTGCCATCAGCGGCTTTAGTGGTGGATCGGGCAATGAGCAGTTCTTC.

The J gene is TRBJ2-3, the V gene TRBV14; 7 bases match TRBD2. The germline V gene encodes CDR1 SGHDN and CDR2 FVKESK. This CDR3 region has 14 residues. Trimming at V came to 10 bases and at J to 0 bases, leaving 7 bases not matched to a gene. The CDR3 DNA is TGTGCCAATACAGCGGGACCGAGCACAGATACGCAGTATTTT. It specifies CANTAGPSTDTQYF.

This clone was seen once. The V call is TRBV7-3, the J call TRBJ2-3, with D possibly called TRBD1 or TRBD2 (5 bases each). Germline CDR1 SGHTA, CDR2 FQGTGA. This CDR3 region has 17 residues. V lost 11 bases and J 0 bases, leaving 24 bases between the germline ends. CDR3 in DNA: TGTGCCCCGTCCCCGGGACGGACGTGGCCTAGCACAGATACGCAGTATTTT. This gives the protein CAPSPGRTWPSTDTQYF.

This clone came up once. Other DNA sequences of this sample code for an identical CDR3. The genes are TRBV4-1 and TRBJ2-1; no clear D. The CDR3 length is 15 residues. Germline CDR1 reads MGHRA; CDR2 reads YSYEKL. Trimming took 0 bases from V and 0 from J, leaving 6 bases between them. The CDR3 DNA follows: TGCGCCAGCAGCCAAGACCTCAGCTCCTACAATGAGCAGTTCTTC. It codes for CASSQDLSSYNEQFF.

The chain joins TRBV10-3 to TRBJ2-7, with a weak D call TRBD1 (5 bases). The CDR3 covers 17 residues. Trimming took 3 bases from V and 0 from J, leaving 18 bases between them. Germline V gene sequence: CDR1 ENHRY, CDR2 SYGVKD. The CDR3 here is CAISDMQGASGSYEQYF. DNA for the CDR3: TGTGCCATCAGTGACATGCAGGGCGCCTCGGGCTCCTACGAGCAGTACTTC.

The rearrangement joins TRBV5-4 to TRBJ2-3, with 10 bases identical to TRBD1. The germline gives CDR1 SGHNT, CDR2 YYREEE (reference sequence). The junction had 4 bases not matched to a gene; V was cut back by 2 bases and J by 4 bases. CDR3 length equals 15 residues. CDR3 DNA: TGTGCCAGCAGCTTCCAAGGACAGGGGGCAGATACGCAGTATTTT. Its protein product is CASSFQGQGADTQYF.

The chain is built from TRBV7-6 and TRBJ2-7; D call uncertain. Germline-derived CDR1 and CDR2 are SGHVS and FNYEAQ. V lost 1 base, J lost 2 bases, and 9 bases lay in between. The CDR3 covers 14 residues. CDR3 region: CASSLGAATYEQYF. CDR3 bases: TGTGCCAGCAGCTTAGGGGCAGCCACCTACGAGCAGTACTTC.

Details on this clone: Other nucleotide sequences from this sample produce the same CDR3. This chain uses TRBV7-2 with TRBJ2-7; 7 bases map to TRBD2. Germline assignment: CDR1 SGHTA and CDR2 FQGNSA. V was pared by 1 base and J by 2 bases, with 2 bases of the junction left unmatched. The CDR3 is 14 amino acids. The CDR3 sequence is CASSLERGPYEQYF. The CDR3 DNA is TGTGCCAGCAGCTTAGAGCGGGGCCCCTACGAGCAGTACTTC. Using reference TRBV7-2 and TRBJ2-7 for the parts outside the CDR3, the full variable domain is GAGVSQSPSNKVTEKGKDVELRCDPISGHTALYWYRQSLGQGLEFLIYFQGNSAPDKSGLPSDRFSAERTGGSVSTLTIQRTQQEDSAVYLCASSLERGPYEQYFGPGTRLTVT.

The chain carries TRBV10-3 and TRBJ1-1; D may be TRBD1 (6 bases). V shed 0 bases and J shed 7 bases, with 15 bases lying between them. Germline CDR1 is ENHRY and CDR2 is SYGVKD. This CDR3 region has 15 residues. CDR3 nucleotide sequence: TGTGCCATCAGTGAGTCGGGCAGGGGAAGTGGTGAAGCTTTCTTT. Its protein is CAISESGRGSGEAFF.

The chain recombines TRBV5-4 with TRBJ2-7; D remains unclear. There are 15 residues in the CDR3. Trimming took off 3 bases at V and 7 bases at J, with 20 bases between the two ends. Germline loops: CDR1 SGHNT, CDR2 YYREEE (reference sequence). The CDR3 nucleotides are TGTGCCAGCAGCTGGGGATCGCTAGGTATGAGGGAGCAGTACTTC. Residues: CASSWGSLGMREQYF.

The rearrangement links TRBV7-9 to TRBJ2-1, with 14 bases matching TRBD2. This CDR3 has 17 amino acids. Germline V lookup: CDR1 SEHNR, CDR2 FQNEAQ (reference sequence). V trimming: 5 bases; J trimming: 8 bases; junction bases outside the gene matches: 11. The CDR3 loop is CASSPRLAGGPIDEQFF. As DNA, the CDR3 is TGTGCCAGCAGCCCTAGACTAGCGGGAGGGCCGATCGATGAGCAGTTCTTC. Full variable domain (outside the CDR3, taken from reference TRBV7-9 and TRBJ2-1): DTGVSQNPRHKITKRGQNVTFRCDPISEHNRLYWYRQTLGQGPEFLTYFQNEAQLEKSRLLSDRFSAERPKGSFSTLEIQRTEQGDSAMYLCASSPRLAGGPIDEQFFGPGTRLTVL.

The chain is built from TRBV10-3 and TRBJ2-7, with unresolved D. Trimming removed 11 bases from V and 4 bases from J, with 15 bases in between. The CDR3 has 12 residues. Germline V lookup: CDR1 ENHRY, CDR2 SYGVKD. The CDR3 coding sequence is TGTGCCGCCACGTCGACTGGGTACGAGCAGTACTTC. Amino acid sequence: CAATSTGYEQYF.

The CDR3 nucleotides are TGTGCCATCAGTGAAGGGACTAGCGGGGGCCTCTACGAGCAGTACTTC. It codes for CAISEGTSGGLYEQYF. V is TRBV10-3 and J is TRBJ2-7; the match to TRBD2 covers 14 bases. Germline V gene lookup returns CDR1 ENHRY and CDR2 SYGVKD. The V segment lost 3 bases and the J segment 3 bases; nucleotides outside the gene matches: 4. CDR3 length: 16 residues.

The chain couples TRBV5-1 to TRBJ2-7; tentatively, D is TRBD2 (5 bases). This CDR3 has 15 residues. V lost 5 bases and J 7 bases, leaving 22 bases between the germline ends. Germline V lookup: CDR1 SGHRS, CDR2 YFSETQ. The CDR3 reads CASRAGNSKLDEQYF. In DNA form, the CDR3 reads TGCGCCAGCAGGGCGGGCAACTCGAAGCTGGATGAGCAGTACTTC.

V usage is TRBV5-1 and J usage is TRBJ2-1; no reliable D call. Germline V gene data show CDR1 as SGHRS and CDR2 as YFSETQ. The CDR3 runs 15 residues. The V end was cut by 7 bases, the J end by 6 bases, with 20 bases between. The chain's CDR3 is CASSNGAQGSNEQFF. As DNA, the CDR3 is TGCGCCAGCTCAAACGGAGCCCAAGGTAGCAATGAGCAGTTCTTC.

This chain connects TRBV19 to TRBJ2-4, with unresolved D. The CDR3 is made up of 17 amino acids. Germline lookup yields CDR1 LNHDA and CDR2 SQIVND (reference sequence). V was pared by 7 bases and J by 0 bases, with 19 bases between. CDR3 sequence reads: CASMVAPDHLAKNIQYF. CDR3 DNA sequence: TGTGCCAGTATGGTAGCCCCAGACCACCTAGCCAAAAACATTCAGTACTTC.

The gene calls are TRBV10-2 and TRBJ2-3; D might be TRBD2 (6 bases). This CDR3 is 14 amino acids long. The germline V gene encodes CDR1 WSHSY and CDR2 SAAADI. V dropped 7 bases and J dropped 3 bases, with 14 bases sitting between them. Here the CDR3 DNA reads TGCGCCAGCATTCGGAGGGATCCGACAGATACGCAGTATTTT. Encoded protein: CASIRRDPTDTQYF.

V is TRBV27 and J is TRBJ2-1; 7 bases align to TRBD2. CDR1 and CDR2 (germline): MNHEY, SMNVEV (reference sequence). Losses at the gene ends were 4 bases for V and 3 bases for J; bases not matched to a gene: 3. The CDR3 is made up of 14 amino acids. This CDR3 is CASSSQRDYNEQFF. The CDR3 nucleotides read TGTGCCAGCAGTTCTCAGCGGGACTACAATGAGCAGTTCTTC.

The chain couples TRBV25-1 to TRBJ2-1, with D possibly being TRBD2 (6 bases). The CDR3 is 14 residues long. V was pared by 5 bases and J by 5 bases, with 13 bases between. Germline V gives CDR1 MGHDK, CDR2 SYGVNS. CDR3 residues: CASSPGGGDNEQFF. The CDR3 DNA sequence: TGTGCCAGCAGTCCCGGAGGAGGGGACAATGAGCAGTTCTTC.

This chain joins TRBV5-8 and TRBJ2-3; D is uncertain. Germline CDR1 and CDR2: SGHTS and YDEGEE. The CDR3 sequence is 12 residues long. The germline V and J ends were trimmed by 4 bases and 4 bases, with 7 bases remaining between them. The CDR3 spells CASSPAADTQYF. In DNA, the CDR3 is TGTGCCAGCAGCCCGGCGGCAGATACGCAGTATTTT.

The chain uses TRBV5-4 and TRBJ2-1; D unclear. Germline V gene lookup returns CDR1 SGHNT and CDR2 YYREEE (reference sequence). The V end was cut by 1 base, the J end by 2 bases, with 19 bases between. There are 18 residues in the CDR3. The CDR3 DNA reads TGTGCCAGCAGCTTGAGTGTCTACCGAAGAGAGACCTACAATGAGCAGTTCTTC. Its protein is CASSLSVYRRETYNEQFF. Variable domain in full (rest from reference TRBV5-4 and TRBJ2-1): ETGVTQSPTHLIKTRGQQVTLRCSSQSGHNTVSWYQQALGQGPQFIFQYYREEENGRGNFPPRFSGLQFPNYSSELNVNALELDDSALYLCASSLSVYRRETYNEQFFGPGTRLTVL.

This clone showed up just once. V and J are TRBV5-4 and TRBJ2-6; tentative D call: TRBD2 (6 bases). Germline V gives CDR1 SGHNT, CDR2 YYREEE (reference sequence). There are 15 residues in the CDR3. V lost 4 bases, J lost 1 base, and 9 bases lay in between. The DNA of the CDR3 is TGTGCCAGCAGCCCTGGAGGGTCTGGGGCCAACGTCCTGACTTTC. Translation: CASSPGGSGANVLTF.

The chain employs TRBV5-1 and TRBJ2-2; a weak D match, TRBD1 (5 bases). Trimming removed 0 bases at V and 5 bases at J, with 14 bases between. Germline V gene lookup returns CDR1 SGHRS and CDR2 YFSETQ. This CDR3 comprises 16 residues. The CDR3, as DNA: TGCGCCAGCAGCTTGGTTAGCAGGGAAGAAACCGGGGAGCTGTTTTTT. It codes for CASSLVSREETGELFF.

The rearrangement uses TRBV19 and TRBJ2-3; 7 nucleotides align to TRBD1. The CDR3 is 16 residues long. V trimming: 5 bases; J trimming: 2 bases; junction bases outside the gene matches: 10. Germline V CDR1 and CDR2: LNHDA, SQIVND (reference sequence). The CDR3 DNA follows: TGTGCCAGTAGTCCTGCCTGGGACAGCTACACAGATACGCAGTATTTT. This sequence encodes CASSPAWDSYTDTQYF.

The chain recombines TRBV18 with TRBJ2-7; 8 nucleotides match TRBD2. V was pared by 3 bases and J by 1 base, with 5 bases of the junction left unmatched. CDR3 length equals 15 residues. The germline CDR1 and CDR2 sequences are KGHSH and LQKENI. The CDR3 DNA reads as TGTGCCAGCTCACCGACGGGACTAGTTTCCTACGAGCAGTACTTC. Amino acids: CASSPTGLVSYEQYF.

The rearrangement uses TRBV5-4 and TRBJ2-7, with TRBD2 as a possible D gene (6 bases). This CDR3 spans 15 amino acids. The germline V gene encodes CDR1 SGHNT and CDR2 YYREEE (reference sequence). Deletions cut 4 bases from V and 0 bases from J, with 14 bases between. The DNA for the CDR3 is TGTGCCAGCAGCAGACGGGACGGGAGCTCCTACGAGCAGTACTTC. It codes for CASSRRDGSSYEQYF.

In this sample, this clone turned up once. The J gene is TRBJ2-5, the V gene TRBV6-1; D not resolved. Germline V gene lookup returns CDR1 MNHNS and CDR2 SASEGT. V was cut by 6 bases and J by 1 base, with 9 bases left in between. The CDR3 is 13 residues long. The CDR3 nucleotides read TGTGCCAGCAGAGTTGGGGTCCAAGAGACCCAGTACTTC. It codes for CASRVGVQETQYF.

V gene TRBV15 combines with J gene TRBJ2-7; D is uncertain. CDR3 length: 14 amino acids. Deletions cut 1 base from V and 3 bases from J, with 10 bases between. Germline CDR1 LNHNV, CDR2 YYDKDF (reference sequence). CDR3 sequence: CATSRVVQLYEQYF. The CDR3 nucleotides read TGTGCCACCAGCAGAGTTGTGCAACTCTACGAGCAGTACTTC.

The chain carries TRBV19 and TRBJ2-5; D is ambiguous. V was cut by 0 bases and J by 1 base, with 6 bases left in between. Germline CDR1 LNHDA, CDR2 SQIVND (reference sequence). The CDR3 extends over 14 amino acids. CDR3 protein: CASSIDTVQETQYF. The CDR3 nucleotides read TGTGCCAGTAGTATAGATACAGTCCAAGAGACCCAGTACTTC.

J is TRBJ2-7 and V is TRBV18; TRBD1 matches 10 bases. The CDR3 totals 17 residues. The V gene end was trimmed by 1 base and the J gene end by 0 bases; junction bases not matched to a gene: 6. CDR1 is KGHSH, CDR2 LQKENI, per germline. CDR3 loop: CASSPLTGTGASYEQYF. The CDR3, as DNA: TGTGCCAGCTCACCACTAACCGGGACAGGGGCCTCCTACGAGCAGTACTTC.